The next 23 T cell receptor beta chains were all read from a single sample in a study of CD8 T cells in ankylosing spondylitis. TCRdb ran MiXCR on the 5' RACE reads and lists one entry per CDR3 protein. Counted here are around 150,000 distinct CDR3 sequences, 18% occurring once; the ten biggest clones make up roughly 8%. The sample taken for sequencing was blood, either unsorted or a sorted T cell fraction (not recorded which). Receptors were obtained from a male donor with ankylosing spondylitis or in good health (not recorded which).

The gene calls are TRBV20-1 and TRBJ2-3; 7 bases align to TRBD2. V was pared by 6 bases and J by 2 bases, with 14 bases of the junction left unmatched. Germline-derived CDR1 and CDR2 are DFQATT and SNEGSKA (reference sequence). The CDR3 totals 16 residues. For the CDR3, the DNA is TGCAGTGCCACCATGCAGCCAGCGGGATACACAGATACGCAGTATTTT. Protein sequence: CSATMQPAGYTDTQYF.

This clonotype has at least ten counts. V usage is TRBV20-1 and J usage is TRBJ2-1, with D perhaps being TRBD1 or TRBD2 (5 bases each). CDR3 length: 16 residues. V dropped 0 bases and J dropped 8 bases, with 20 bases sitting between them. Germline V gene data show CDR1 as DFQATT and CDR2 as SNEGSKA (reference sequence). In DNA form, the CDR3 reads TGCAGTGCTAGAGATCCATCTCTAGGGACCGGGGATGAGCAGTTCTTC. Its translation is CSARDPSLGTGDEQFF.

The chain has TRBV30 and TRBJ1-6; 7 bases are a match to TRBD1. Germline assignment: CDR1 GTSNPN and CDR2 SVGIG (reference sequence). This CDR3 region has 13 residues. CDR3 in DNA: TGTGCTGTTGGGACAGAGTATAATTCACCCCTCCACTTT. This translates into CAVGTEYNSPLHF.

Many counts were recorded for this clonotype. This chain joins TRBV5-1 and TRBJ1-1; D unclear. CDR1 SGHRS and CDR2 YFSETQ come from the germline V gene. CDR3 length equals 14 residues. The V gene lost 0 bases and the J gene lost 0 bases, with 6 bases spanning the gap. This CDR3 reads CASSLDRMNTEAFF. The DNA for the CDR3 is TGCGCCAGCAGCTTGGATCGCATGAACACTGAAGCTTTCTTT.

This clonotype has only a few counts. The V and J genes are TRBV5-1 and TRBJ2-1, with 8 nucleotides matching TRBD2. CDR1 and CDR2 from the germline V gene are SGHRS and YFSETQ. This CDR3 comprises 14 residues. The ends lost 3 bases at V and 7 bases at J; junction bases unmatched: 6. CDR3 sequence reads: CASSWAASGNEQFF. The DNA for the CDR3 is TGCGCCAGCAGCTGGGCGGCTAGCGGGAATGAGCAGTTCTTC.

This clonotype has at least ten counts. V and J are TRBV20-1 and TRBJ2-3; 8 bases map to TRBD2. Germline-derived CDR1 and CDR2 are DFQATT and SNEGSKA (reference sequence). This CDR3 comprises 16 residues. J lost 0 bases, V lost 0 bases, and 5 bases had no gene match. CDR3 bases: TGCAGTGCTAGAGATGCGACTAGCGAAAGCACAGATACGCAGTATTTT. Translating gives CSARDATSESTDTQYF.

This chain links TRBV5-1 with TRBJ2-5; no clear D gene. V shed 0 bases and J shed 9 bases, with 12 bases lying between them. The V gene's germline CDR1 is SGHRS and CDR2 YFSETQ. The CDR3 consists of 13 residues. This chain's CDR3 is CASSLEQPRAQYF. The CDR3 coding sequence is TGCGCCAGCAGCTTGGAGCAACCAAGGGCCCAGTACTTC.

This clonotype was seen at least ten times. The chain has TRBV5-1 and TRBJ2-3, with a weak D call TRBD2 (5 bases). With 1 base removed from V and 4 bases from J, the gap between germline ends came to 7 bases. The CDR3 covers 13 residues. Germline loops: CDR1 SGHRS, CDR2 YFSETQ. The CDR3 loop reads CASSLSGADTQYF. For the CDR3, the DNA is TGCGCCAGCAGCTTGTCCGGGGCAGATACGCAGTATTTT. The entire variable domain, with the rest obtained from reference TRBV5-1 and TRBJ2-3, is as follows: KAGVTQTPRYLIKTRGQQVTLSCSPISGHRSVSWYQQTPGQGLQFLFEYFSETQRNKGNFPGRFSGRQFSNSRSEMNVSTLELGDSALYLCASSLSGADTQYFGPGTRLTVL.

This chain uses TRBV29-1 with TRBJ2-1, with D possibly matching TRBD2 (6 bases). The CDR3 runs 12 residues. Germline values: CDR1 SQVTM, CDR2 ANQGSEA. With 3 bases removed from V and 10 bases from J, the gap between germline ends came to 13 bases. Here the CDR3 DNA reads TGCAGCGTTGACGTGGGAGGTTTGGAGCAGTTCTTC. Translation: CSVDVGGLEQFF.

A few counts support this clonotype. The rearrangement uses TRBV7-9 and TRBJ2-1; D call uncertain. V was shortened by 11 bases and J by 0 bases, with 11 bases between the two germline ends. The CDR3 consists of 13 residues. From germline, CDR1 is SEHNR and CDR2 FQNEAQ (reference sequence). CDR3 protein: CAVQESSYNEQFF. CDR3 bases: TGTGCCGTGCAGGAGAGCTCCTACAATGAGCAGTTCTTC.

This clonotype was seen a handful of times. This sequence joins TRBV2 and TRBJ2-3, with D uncertain. Trimming took 9 bases from V and 3 from J, leaving 16 bases between them. There are 14 residues in the CDR3. Per germline, CDR1 SNHLY and CDR2 FYNNEI. In nucleotides, the CDR3 is TGTGCCAGTACGGACCTAGTAACTACAGATACGCAGTATTTT. Amino acid sequence: CASTDLVTTDTQYF.

This clonotype was seen only a few times. CDR3 sequence reads: CASSSGQGAYGYTF. CDR3 sequence (DNA): TGCGCCAGCAGCTCAGGACAGGGGGCATATGGCTACACCTTC. The rearrangement uses TRBV5-1 and TRBJ1-2, with 11 bases aligning to TRBD1. The junction had 3 bases not matched to a gene; V was cut back by 3 bases and J by 5 bases. Germline assignment: CDR1 SGHRS and CDR2 YFSETQ. The CDR3 consists of 14 residues.

This clonotype has more than one count but fewer than ten. The chain joins TRBV3-1 to TRBJ2-7; possible D gene TRBD2, 5 bases. From germline, CDR1 is LGHDT and CDR2 YNNKEL (reference sequence). The length of the CDR3 is 17 residues. The V end was cut by 1 base, the J end by 0 bases, with 16 bases between. CDR3 bases: TGTGCCAGCAGCCAAGTTACTTCGGTTGGGAGCTCCTACGAGCAGTACTTC. Translation: CASSQVTSVGSSYEQYF.

This clonotype was found many times. The V gene is TRBV20-1, the J gene TRBJ2-4; TRBD1 might be the D (5 bases). The CDR3 is 14 residues long. Trimming took 0 bases from V and 4 from J, leaving 10 bases between them. CDR1 and CDR2 from the germline V gene are DFQATT and SNEGSKA (reference sequence). The CDR3 sequence: CSARDLSGKNIQYF. The CDR3 DNA is TGCAGTGCTAGAGATCTCTCAGGGAAAAACATTCAGTACTTC.

The V call is TRBV18, the J call TRBJ1-6; D is perhaps TRBD1 (5 bases). With 3 bases removed from V and 5 bases from J, the gap between germline ends came to 8 bases. The germline V gene encodes CDR1 KGHSH and CDR2 LQKENI. CDR3 length equals 14 residues. Here the CDR3 reads CASSPGRDNSPLHF. CDR3 nucleotide sequence: TGTGCCAGCTCACCGGGACGGGATAATTCACCCCTCCACTTT.

The V gene is TRBV5-1, the J gene TRBJ2-3, with 11 positions matching TRBD2. The germline V gene encodes CDR1 SGHRS and CDR2 YFSETQ. The CDR3 sequence is 16 residues long. The junction had 10 bases not matched to a gene; V was cut back by 8 bases and J by 2 bases. CDR3 DNA sequence: TGCGCCAGTCATCCTCTAGCGGGAGGAGCCACAGATACGCAGTATTTT. Its protein is CASHPLAGGATDTQYF.

This clonotype was detected only a few times. CDR3 sequence reads: CASSPGSGSSSYEQYF. For the CDR3, the DNA is TGTGCCAGCAGCCCCGGTAGCGGGAGCAGCTCCTACGAGCAGTACTTC. V usage is TRBV3-1 and J usage is TRBJ2-7; 9 bases are shared with TRBD2. Losses at the gene ends were 4 bases for V and 0 bases for J; bases not matched to a gene: 7. Germline CDR1 reads LGHDT; CDR2 reads YNNKEL (reference sequence). The CDR3 covers 16 residues.

This clonotype was observed at least ten times. V and J are TRBV5-1 and TRBJ2-4; 9 bases fit TRBD1. The V gene's germline CDR1 is SGHRS and CDR2 YFSETQ. The V and J ends lost 0 bases and 5 bases, in that order; junction bases with no gene match: 3. The CDR3 length is 15 residues. The CDR3 region is CASSLARTGENIQYF. The CDR3 DNA is TGCGCCAGCAGCTTGGCAAGGACAGGGGAAAACATTCAGTACTTC.

This clonotype was found many times. Here the CDR3 DNA reads TGTGCCAGCAGCCGCGGGCTTCATCGGGCCTACAATGAGCAGTTCTTC. It encodes CASSRGLHRAYNEQFF. The chain is built from TRBV7-9 and TRBJ2-1, with D maybe TRBD2 (5 bases). The CDR3 has 16 amino acids. V was shortened by 5 bases and J by 2 bases, with 16 bases between the two germline ends. Per the germline V gene, CDR1 is SEHNR and CDR2 is FQNEAQ (reference sequence).

V is TRBV4-2 and J is TRBJ2-1, with TRBD2 matching over 10 bases. This CDR3 contains 18 residues. The V gene end was trimmed by 0 bases and the J gene end by 6 bases; junction bases not matched to a gene: 11. Germline CDR1 LGHNA, CDR2 YNFKEQ. The CDR3 sequence: CASSQDEWTSGSPNEQFF. The CDR3 nucleotides are TGTGCCAGCAGCCAAGATGAGTGGACTAGCGGATCCCCCAATGAGCAGTTCTTC.

This clonotype was observed many times. The V gene is TRBV20-1, the J gene TRBJ1-1, with D unresolved. CDR1 and CDR2 from the germline V gene are DFQATT and SNEGSKA (reference sequence). Trimming removed 6 bases at V and 0 bases at J, with 11 bases between. The CDR3 consists of 13 residues. The CDR3 DNA is TGCAGTGCACTCGATACCGTGAACACTGAAGCTTTCTTT. Translating it yields CSALDTVNTEAFF.

The V and J genes are TRBV10-3 and TRBJ2-7; no clear D gene. V lost 7 bases to trimming and J lost 2 bases, with 15 bases between them. The CDR3 spans 14 residues. Germline CDR1 ENHRY, CDR2 SYGVKD. The CDR3 here is CAINPISSPYEQYF. Written as DNA, the CDR3 is TGTGCCATCAACCCTATCAGTTCCCCCTACGAGCAGTACTTC.

This clonotype was detected many times. The chain joins TRBV20-1 to TRBJ2-7, with 12 bases that match TRBD2. Germline trimming cut 1 base from V and 4 bases from J; bases unmatched to any gene: 8. Germline V CDR1 and CDR2: DFQATT, SNEGSKA (reference sequence). The CDR3 runs to 16 residues. CDR3 in DNA: TGCAGTGCTAGAGGAGGGCTAGCGGGAGGGCTATACGAGCAGTACTTC. Translated, it gives CSARGGLAGGLYEQYF.